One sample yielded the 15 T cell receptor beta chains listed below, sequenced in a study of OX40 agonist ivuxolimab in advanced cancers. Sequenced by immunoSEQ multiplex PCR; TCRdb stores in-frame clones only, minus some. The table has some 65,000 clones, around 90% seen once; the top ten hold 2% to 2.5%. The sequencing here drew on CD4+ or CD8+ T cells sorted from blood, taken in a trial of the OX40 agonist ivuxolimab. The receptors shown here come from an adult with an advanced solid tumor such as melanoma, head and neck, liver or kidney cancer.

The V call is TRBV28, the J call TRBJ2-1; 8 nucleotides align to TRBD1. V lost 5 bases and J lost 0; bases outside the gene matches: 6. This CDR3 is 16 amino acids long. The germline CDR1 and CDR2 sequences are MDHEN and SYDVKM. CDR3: CASSPPGGPSYNEQFF. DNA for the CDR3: TGTGCCAGCAGTCCCCCAGGGGGCCCCTCCTACAATGAGCAGTTCTTC.

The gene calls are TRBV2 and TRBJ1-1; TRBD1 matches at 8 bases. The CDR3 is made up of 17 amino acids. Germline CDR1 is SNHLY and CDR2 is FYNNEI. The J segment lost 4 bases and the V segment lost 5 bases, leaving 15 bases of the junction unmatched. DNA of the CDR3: TGTGCCAGCAGTTCCGGGACAGGTGGGGGAGAAGGCACTGAAGCTTTCTTT. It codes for CASSSGTGGGEGTEAFF.

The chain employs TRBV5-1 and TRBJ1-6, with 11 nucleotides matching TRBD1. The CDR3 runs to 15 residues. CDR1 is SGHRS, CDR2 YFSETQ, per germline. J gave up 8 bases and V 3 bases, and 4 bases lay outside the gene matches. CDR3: CASSSGTGGDSPLHF. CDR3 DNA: TGCGCCAGCAGCTCGGGGACAGGGGGGGATTCACCCCTCCACTTT. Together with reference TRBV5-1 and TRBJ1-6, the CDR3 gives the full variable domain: KAGVTQTPRYLIKTRGQQVTLSCSPISGHRSVSWYQQTPGQGLQFLFEYFSETQRNKGNFPGRFSGRQFSNSRSEMNVSTLELGDSALYLCASSSGTGGDSPLHFGNGTRLTVT.

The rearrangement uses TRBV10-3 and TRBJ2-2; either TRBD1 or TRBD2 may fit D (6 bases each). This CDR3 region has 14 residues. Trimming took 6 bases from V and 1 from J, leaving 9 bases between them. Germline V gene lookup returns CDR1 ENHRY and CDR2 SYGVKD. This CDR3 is CAIRRDKNTGELFF. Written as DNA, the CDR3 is TGTGCCATCAGGCGGGACAAGAACACCGGGGAGCTGTTTTTT.

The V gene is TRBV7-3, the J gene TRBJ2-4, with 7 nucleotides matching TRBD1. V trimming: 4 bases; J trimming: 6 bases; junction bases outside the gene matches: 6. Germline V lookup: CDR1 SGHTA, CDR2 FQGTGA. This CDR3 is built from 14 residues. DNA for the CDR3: TGTGCCAGCAGCTCTACAGACAGGGTAAACATTCAGTACTTC. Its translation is CASSSTDRVNIQYF.

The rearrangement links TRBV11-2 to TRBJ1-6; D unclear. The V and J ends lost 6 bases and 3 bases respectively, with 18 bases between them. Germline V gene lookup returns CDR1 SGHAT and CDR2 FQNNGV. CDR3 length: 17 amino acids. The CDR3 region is CASSLKHTSNYNSPLHF. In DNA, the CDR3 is TGTGCCAGCAGTCTAAAACATACTTCAAACTATAATTCACCCCTCCACTTT.

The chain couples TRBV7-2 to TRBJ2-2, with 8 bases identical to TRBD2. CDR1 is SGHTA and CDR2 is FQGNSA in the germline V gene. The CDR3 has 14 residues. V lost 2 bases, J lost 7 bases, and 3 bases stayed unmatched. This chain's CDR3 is CASSLIAGSGELFF. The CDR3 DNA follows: TGTGCCAGCAGCTTAATAGCGGGAAGCGGGGAGCTGTTTTTT.

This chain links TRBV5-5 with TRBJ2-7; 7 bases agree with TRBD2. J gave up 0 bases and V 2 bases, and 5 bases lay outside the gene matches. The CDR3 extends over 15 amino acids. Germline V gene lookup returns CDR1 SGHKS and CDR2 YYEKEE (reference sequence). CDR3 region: CASSLPSGNSYEQYF. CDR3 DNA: TGTGCCAGCAGCTTACCTAGCGGCAACTCCTACGAGCAGTACTTC.

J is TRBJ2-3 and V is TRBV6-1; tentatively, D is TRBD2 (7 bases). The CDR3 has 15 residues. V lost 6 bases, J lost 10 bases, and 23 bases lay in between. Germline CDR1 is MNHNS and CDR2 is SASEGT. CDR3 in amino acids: CASSLRGGATGSQYF. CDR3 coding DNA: TGTGCCAGCAGCCTTAGGGGGGGGGCCACTGGATCGCAGTATTTT.

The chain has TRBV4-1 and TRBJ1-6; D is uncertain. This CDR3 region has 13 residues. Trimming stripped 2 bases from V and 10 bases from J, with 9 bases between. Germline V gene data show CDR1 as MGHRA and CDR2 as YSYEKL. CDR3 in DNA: TGCGCCAGCAGCCAACCGACGAAATCACCCCTCCACTTT. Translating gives CASSQPTKSPLHF.

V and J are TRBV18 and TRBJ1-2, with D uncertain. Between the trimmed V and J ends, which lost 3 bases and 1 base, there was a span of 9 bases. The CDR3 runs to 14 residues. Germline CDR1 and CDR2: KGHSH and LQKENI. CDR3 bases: TGTGCCAGCTCACCTTCGAGGATTAACTATGGCTACACCTTC. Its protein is CASSPSRINYGYTF.

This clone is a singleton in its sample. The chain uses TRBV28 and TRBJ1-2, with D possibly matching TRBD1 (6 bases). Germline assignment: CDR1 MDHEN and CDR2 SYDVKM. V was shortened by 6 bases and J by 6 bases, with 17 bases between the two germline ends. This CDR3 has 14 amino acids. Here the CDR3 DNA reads TGTGCCAGCAGCACCGACAGGCTCCGGGATGGCTACACCTTC. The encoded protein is CASSTDRLRDGYTF.

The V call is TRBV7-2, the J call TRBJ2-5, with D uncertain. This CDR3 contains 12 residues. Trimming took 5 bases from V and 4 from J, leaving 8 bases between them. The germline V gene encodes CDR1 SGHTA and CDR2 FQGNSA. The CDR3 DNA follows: TGTGCCAGCAGCCCCGAAGGAGAGACCCAGTACTTC. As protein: CASSPEGETQYF.

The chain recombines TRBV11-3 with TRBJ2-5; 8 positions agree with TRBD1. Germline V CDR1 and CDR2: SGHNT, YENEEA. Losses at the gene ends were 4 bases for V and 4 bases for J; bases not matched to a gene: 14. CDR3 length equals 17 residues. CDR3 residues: CASSSSTGALGTETQYF. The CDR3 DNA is TGTGCCAGCAGCTCGTCGACAGGGGCATTGGGCACAGAGACCCAGTACTTC.

CDR3 bases: TGTGCCAGCAGAGGGGACAGTTCCATCTCTCAGCCCCAGCATTTT. This sequence encodes CASRGDSSISQPQHF. The chain employs TRBV6-1 and TRBJ1-5; 7 bases are shared with TRBD1. CDR3 length: 15 amino acids. V trimming: 6 bases; J trimming: 6 bases; junction bases outside the gene matches: 11. CDR1 and CDR2 from the germline V gene are MNHNS and SASEGT.